Listed below are T cell receptor beta chains from one sample, sequenced in a study of lymphopenia after photon versus proton radiotherapy. TCRdb's copy holds only in-frame clones and misses some; the assay was immunoSEQ multiplex PCR. The table lists roughly 18,000 clones, more than 85% of them singletons. The specimen comprised peripheral blood, sampled from a patient treated with proton-based radiotherapy. The receptors were gathered from a man in his 70s with pancreatic cancer. Each CDR3 is given without its conserved first and last residue.

>TRBV7-6|TRBJ1-1
ASSSRPGNSEAF
>TRBV19|TRBJ2-5
ASSIDRAGPQETQY
>TRBV13|TRBJ2-1
ASSRVLRANEQF
>TRBV7-3|TRBJ2-5
ASSLKGQGRGETQY
>TRBV25-1|TRBJ1-3
ASRANSGNTIY
>TRBV6-5|TRBJ2-2
ASSYSGHANTGELF
>TRBV19|TRBJ1-1
ASSIRGGWTEAF
>TRBV4-2|TRBJ2-5
ASSQASRETQY
>TRBV4-2|TRBJ2-1
ASSQGTSGDNEQF
>TRBV29-1|TRBJ2-1
SVGGDRAFYNEQF
>TRBV27|TRBJ2-7
ASSSHTGSPTEQY
>TRBV7-9|TRBJ1-1
ASSLHPNTEAF
>TRBV5-8|TRBJ2-4
ASSLGRILAKNIQY
>TRBV29-1|TRBJ2-6
SVEDGSGANVLT
>TRBV11-2|TRBJ2-5
ASAPGAVQETQY
>TRBV7-3|TRBJ2-3
ASSSLGGEDTQY
>TRBV18|TRBJ1-3
ASGGTPASGNTIY
>TRBV10-1|TRBJ2-7
ASSEGYEQY
>TRBV19|TRBJ2-1
ASSIDRELFYNEQF
>TRBV30|TRBJ1-1
AWSGQVNTEAF
>TRBV28|TRBJ2-7
ASSLPRPSASGYEQY
>TRBV13|TRBJ2-7
ASSLGVGGRSYEQY
>TRBV19|TRBJ1-2
ASSINPAGDYGYT
>TRBV5-1|TRBJ2-3
ASNLGGTQY
>TRBV30|TRBJ1-6
AWSVGGGNSPLH
>TRBV2|TRBJ1-1
ASSLHTEAF
>TRBV27|TRBJ2-7
ASKAVRSSYEQY
>TRBV19|TRBJ2-1
ASSSPRGSSYNEQF
>TRBV30|TRBJ1-2
ACSRGQDYGYT
>TRBV9|TRBJ2-2
ASSEKGASGGSGELF
>TRBV5-6|TRBJ2-1
ASSLPLARSYNEQF
>TRBV7-9|TRBJ1-1
ASSLVGRRGTEAF
>TRBV2|TRBJ2-1
ASSERASYNEQF
>TRBV20-1|TRBJ2-3
SAAGTDTQY
>TRBV21-1|TRBJ2-1
ASRWWDSYNEQF
>TRBV5-1|TRBJ2-3
ASSFQDTDTQY
>TRBV18|TRBJ2-1
ASSPRQGHDNEQF
>TRBV2|TRBJ1-1
ASDRWNTEAF
>TRBV9|TRBJ1-3
ASSVTGSLSGNTIY
>TRBV7-3|TRBJ2-3
ASSPGEFVGDTQY
>TRBV9|TRBJ1-4
ASSGRGQFEKLF
>TRBV6-1|TRBJ1-5
ASSGQYNQPQH
>TRBV11-3|TRBJ2-2
ASSLATNTGELF
>TRBV2|TRBJ1-5
ASSVGRGVGNQPQH
>TRBV27|TRBJ2-6
ASSLDARPSGANVLT
>TRBV7-3|TRBJ2-3
ASSRTPGGTQY
>TRBV9|TRBJ1-3
ASSARTTNSGNTIY
>TRBV19|TRBJ1-1
ASSIQVNTEAF
>TRBV5-1|TRBJ1-1
ASSILSATGNTEAF
>TRBV9|TRBJ2-1
ASSPRDISNFYNEQF
>TRBV6-6|TRBJ2-5
ASSYSGQGAQTQY
>TRBV5-4|TRBJ1-2
ASSLDGQGTNYGYT
>TRBV2|TRBJ1-3
ASSPLGQVISGNTIY
>TRBV18|TRBJ2-2
ASSPTRDRDAGELF
>TRBV12-5|TRBJ1-1
ASGYLRGSSTEAF
>TRBV9|TRBJ1-4
ASSIRQGFGEKLF
>TRBV7-2|TRBJ2-2
ASRETGGANTGELF
>TRBV10-2|TRBJ1-6
ASSPARDNSPLH
>TRBV5-1|TRBJ1-5
ASRSGTDSNQPQH